The 19 T cell receptor beta chains listed next were all sequenced from one sample in a study of lung T cells in sarcoidosis with Löfgren's syndrome. One entry per CDR3 protein, called by TCRdb with MiXCR from the reads. The sample lists more than 50,000 distinct CDR3 sequences; 21% were seen once. The sequencing input was CD4+ T cells from PBMCs. Receptors were obtained from a human donor with sarcoidosis (Löfgren's syndrome or another form), or a control subject (not recorded which).

As for this clonotype: An end of the junction differs from the germline gene, which may be a read error. V usage is TRBV2 and J usage is TRBJ2-5; D is ambiguous. The V gene's germline CDR1 is SNHLY and CDR2 FYNNEI. The CDR3 sequence is 14 residues long. The CDR3 reads CAGSETKNQETQHF. The CDR3 coding sequence is TGTGCCGGCAGTGAGACCAAAAATCAAGAGACCCAGCACTTC. Together with reference TRBV2 and TRBJ2-5, the CDR3 gives the full variable domain: EPEVTQTPSHQVTQMGQEVILRCVPISNHLYFYWYRQILGQKVEFLVSFYNNEISEKSEIFDDQFSVERPDGSNFTLKIRSTKLEDSAMYFCAGSETKNQETQHFGPGTRLLVL.

This chain connects TRBV12-3 or TRBV12-4 to TRBJ2-7, with 9 bases aligning to TRBD2. CDR3 length equals 16 residues. The J segment lost 4 bases and the V segment lost 6 bases, leaving 13 bases of the junction unmatched. This CDR3 reads CASSPSGTRGAYEQYF. The CDR3 DNA sequence: TGTGCCAGCAGCCCTAGCGGGACGCGAGGGGCTTACGAGCAGTACTTC.

The gene calls are TRBV4-2 and TRBJ1-2; TRBD1 agrees at 12 bases. With 0 bases clipped from V and 7 bases from J, the junction kept 6 bases outside the gene matches. Per the germline V gene, CDR1 is LGHNA and CDR2 is YNFKEQ. This CDR3 region has 16 residues. CDR3 loop: CASSQDRGQGARGYTF. In DNA form, the CDR3 reads TGTGCCAGCAGCCAAGATCGGGGACAGGGGGCGCGTGGCTACACCTTC.

The chain links TRBV18 to TRBJ1-1, with unresolved D. Trimming pared 2 bases from V and 4 bases from J, leaving 11 bases between. The CDR3 has 14 amino acids. Germline V gene sequence: CDR1 KGHSH, CDR2 LQKENI. As DNA, the CDR3 is TGTGCCAGCTCACCATCCCATAGGAGCACTGAAGCTTTCTTT. Residues: CASSPSHRSTEAFF.

Note on this clonotype: Germline and junction disagree at one end, which may indicate a read error. The rearrangement joins TRBV18 to TRBJ1-3; TRBD1 is a possible D gene (5 bases). The CDR3 loop spans 13 amino acids. Germline V lookup: CDR1 KGHSH, CDR2 LQKENI. CDR3 residues: CACSGAFGNTIYF. The CDR3 region has the DNA TGTGCCTGCTCTGGGGCCTTTGGAAACACCATATATTTT.

This clonotype was seen only a few times. The rearrangement joins TRBV5-5 to TRBJ2-5; 8 bases map to TRBD1. CDR3 size: 15 residues. V gave up 3 bases and J gave up 5 bases; unmatched junction bases: 9. The germline CDR1 and CDR2 sequences are SGHKS and YYEKEE (reference sequence). The CDR3 DNA reads TGTGCCAGCAGCTCCGCAGGGGGCGGCGGGGAGACCCAGTACTTC. Its protein product is CASSSAGGGGETQYF.

This sequence joins TRBV11-3 and TRBJ2-5, with 7 bases that match TRBD1. V gave up 3 bases and J gave up 5 bases; unmatched junction bases: 9. The CDR3 runs to 15 residues. Germline lookup yields CDR1 SGHNT and CDR2 YENEEA. The CDR3 region is CASSLQTGIVETQYF. The DNA for the CDR3 is TGTGCCAGCAGCTTGCAGACAGGGATCGTCGAGACCCAGTACTTC.

The table lists this clonotype with many counts. The V gene is TRBV4-3, the J gene TRBJ2-1; 7 bases are a match to TRBD1. Germline values: CDR1 LGHNA, CDR2 YSLEER. The J segment lost 7 bases and the V segment lost 0 bases, leaving 9 bases of the junction unmatched. This CDR3 region has 16 residues. CDR3 sequence: CASSQEGTTGLNEQFF. CDR3 DNA sequence: TGCGCCAGCAGCCAAGAAGGGACGACAGGGTTGAATGAGCAGTTCTTC.

V gene TRBV30 combines with J gene TRBJ1-5; D not certain. From germline, CDR1 is GTSNPN and CDR2 SVGIG (reference sequence). This CDR3 spans 13 amino acids. Trimming pared 2 bases from V and 4 bases from J, leaving 9 bases between. The CDR3 sequence is CAWSSRENQPQHF. CDR3 coding DNA: TGTGCCTGGAGTTCAAGGGAAAATCAGCCCCAGCATTTT.

Ten or more counts support this clonotype. V gene TRBV6-6 combines with J gene TRBJ1-1; D is uncertain. Trimming removed 2 bases at V and 4 bases at J, with 14 bases between. The CDR3 extends over 15 amino acids. Looked up from germline, CDR1 is MNHNY and CDR2 is SVGAGI (reference sequence). As DNA, the CDR3 is TGTGCCAGCAGTTACGGGGTGCGGGGAATCACTGAAGCTTTCTTT. As protein: CASSYGVRGITEAFF.

This clonotype was seen ten or more times. The V and J genes are TRBV7-2 and TRBJ2-3; D is unresolved. The germline CDR1 and CDR2 sequences are SGHTA and FQGNSA. This CDR3 has 12 amino acids. V was trimmed by 4 bases and J by 3 bases, leaving 5 bases between them. CDR3 loop: CASSSTTDTQYF. The CDR3 bases are TGTGCCAGCAGCTCTACGACAGATACGCAGTATTTT.

This clonotype appeared a few times. The rearrangement uses TRBV18 and TRBJ1-4; no definite D call. Trimming pared 4 bases from V and 8 bases from J, leaving 23 bases between. The CDR3 length is 17 residues. Germline CDR1 is KGHSH and CDR2 is LQKENI. The CDR3 DNA sequence: TGTGCCAGCTCACTCTCCGGGCCGCCGTTACTCGAGGAAAAACTGTTTTTT. It translates to CASSLSGPPLLEEKLFF.

This sequence joins TRBV19 and TRBJ1-2, with a tentative D call TRBD1 (5 bases). The CDR3 contains 15 residues. The germline CDR1 and CDR2 sequences are LNHDA and SQIVND (reference sequence). V shed 3 bases and J shed 1 base, with 12 bases lying between them. CDR3 nucleotide sequence: TGTGCCAGTAGTATTTTGCAGGGAGGTAACTATGGCTACACCTTC. Translating it yields CASSILQGGNYGYTF.

The V and J genes are TRBV2 and TRBJ1-2, with 7 nucleotides matching TRBD1. Germline assignment: CDR1 SNHLY and CDR2 FYNNEI. V trimming: 8 bases; J trimming: 3 bases; junction bases outside the gene matches: 9. The CDR3 runs to 14 residues. The CDR3, as DNA: TGTGCCAGCGACGCGACAGGGAAGGACTATGGCTACACCTTC. Its translation is CASDATGKDYGYTF.

This clonotype was seen only a few times. V usage is TRBV20-1 and J usage is TRBJ2-1; 11 nucleotides line up with TRBD2. Per the germline V gene, CDR1 is DFQATT and CDR2 is SNEGSKA (reference sequence). The ends lost 8 bases at V and 7 bases at J; junction bases unmatched: 7. The CDR3 runs to 13 residues. CDR3 protein: CSILAGGPNEQFF. For the CDR3, the DNA is TGCAGTATCTTAGCGGGAGGGCCGAATGAGCAGTTCTTC.

Worth noting for this clonotype: Being one base from a much bigger clone, this may be a read error. The chain is built from TRBV6-2 or TRBV6-3 and TRBJ2-1; D assignment may be TRBD1 or TRBD2 (5 bases each). The germline gives CDR1 MNHEY, CDR2 SVGEGT. The ends were cut back, 7 bases at V and 7 bases at J, with 14 bases in the middle. The CDR3 covers 13 residues. CDR3 sequence (DNA): TGTGCCAGCATAGGGACCTCGTGGAATGAGCAGTTCTTC. This sequence encodes CASIGTSWNEQFF.

This clonotype was observed at least ten times. The chain has TRBV27 and TRBJ1-6; 7 nucleotides line up with TRBD1. CDR3 length: 14 residues. Germline V gives CDR1 MNHEY, CDR2 SMNVEV (reference sequence). The V gene end was trimmed by 6 bases and the J gene end by 5 bases; junction bases not matched to a gene: 4. The CDR3 reads CASRRDRNNSPLHF. CDR3 coding DNA: TGTGCCAGCAGAAGGGACAGAAATAATTCACCCCTCCACTTT.

This clonotype was seen just once. A much larger clone lies a single base off, so this may be a read error. The rearrangement links TRBV28 to TRBJ2-3, with 10 bases matching TRBD1. Germline V gives CDR1 MDHEN, CDR2 SYDVKM. The CDR3 covers 15 residues. The CDR3 DNA follows: TGTGTCAGCAGTCCCCCGGGACAGGGGTCAGATACGCAGTATTTT. Its translation: CVSSPPGQGSDTQYF.

The sample holds many counts of this clonotype. The rearrangement joins TRBV20-1 to TRBJ2-5, with a weak D call TRBD2 (5 bases). Trimming removed 5 bases at V and 5 bases at J, with 15 bases between. This CDR3 spans 13 amino acids. CDR1 and CDR2 (germline): DFQATT, SNEGSKA (reference sequence). The CDR3 loop reads CSAWVGAGETQYF. Here the CDR3 DNA reads TGCAGTGCTTGGGTGGGTGCGGGCGAGACCCAGTACTTC.